This T cell receptor (beta chain) was sequenced in a study of shared clonotypes between healthy human individuals. The CDR3 contains 15 residues. V lost 2 bases and J 4 bases, leaving 9 bases between the germline ends. The germline gives CDR1 MRHNA, CDR2 SNTAGT. The authors distributed each subset's genomic DNA evenly over several immunoSEQ plates. Profiling relied on immunoSEQ multiplex PCR, and the TCRdb table lists in-frame clones only, not all of them. This table has approximately 100,000 clones, under 80% appearing once. This clone was found many times. The chain carries TRBV6-4 and TRBJ2-6; D may be TRBD2 (6 bases). The clonotype comes from a man aged 25 to 40 in good health. The sequencing input was memory CD8+ T cells sorted from blood. Subset given: CD45RO+ cells pooled with CCR7-negative TemRA cells. The CDR3 spells CASSDEAGGANVLTF. In DNA form, the CDR3 reads TGTGCCAGCAGTGACGAGGCGGGAGGGGCCAACGTCCTGACTTTC.